This T cell receptor (beta chain) comes out of a study of cytomegalovirus exposure and HLA in healthy donors. Whole-study context: As released early, the data held 65 million to 90 million unique TCRs from HLA-typed donors.

It was with 60 Vbeta and 13 Jbeta primers that the PCR ran. TCRdb keeps only in-frame clones here, not all; method: immunoSEQ multiplex PCR. The sample shows 90,000 to 130,000 clones, around 84% of them seen only once. The V gene's germline CDR1 is PRHDT and CDR2 FYEKMQ (reference sequence). The length of the CDR3 is 18 residues. Study observations and caveats: TCR beta chain V- and J-gene trimming was linked, in a later analysis, to a missense variant in DCLRE1C.

Note on this clone: The antigen remains unidentified. Mismatch with germline at one junction end may stem from a read error.

The V gene is TRBV13, the J gene TRBJ2-5, with TRBD2 matching 15 bases. This receptor was obtained from a woman between 25 and 40 years old in good health and CMV-seronegative. The sample was PBMCs. CDR3 DNA: TGTGCCAGCAGCCTAGGGACTAGCGGGGGGCCGTACCAAGAGACCCAGTACTTC. As protein: CASSLGTSGGPYQETQYF. Supplemented by reference TRBV13 and TRBJ2-5, the full variable domain reads AAGVIQSPRHLIKEKRETATLKCYPIPRHDTVYWYQQGPGQDPQFLISFYEKMQSDKGSIPDRFSAQQFSDYHSELNMSSLELGDSALYFCASSLGTSGGPYQETQYFGPGTRLLVL.